The entry that follows covers one T cell receptor (beta chain) sequence. The target of this receptor is not known. Base qualities are missing; no much larger clone stands one base away. This entry is derived from a study of CD8+ T cells in alopecia areata (dated by TCRdb to the late 2010s). In the study overall: The treated patients, all with moderate-to-severe alopecia areata, were enrolled in an open-label pilot trial of oral tofacitinib given at 5 to 10 mg twice daily. Scalp clonality was compared across normal scalp (n=4), patchy alopecia areata scalp (n=8), and alopecia totalis/universalis scalp (n=8). RNA came from the PAXgene miRNA kit for fixed scalp, the miRNeasy kit for PBMCs, and the RNeasy kit for mouse skin. In treated patients, disease severity was measured using the SALT score, which gives the percentage of scalp surface area affected. Biopsies were taken from tofacitinib-treated patients at baseline and again at 4 and 24 weeks into treatment, and several of those patients also had a later scalp biopsy. Scalp tissue and sorted CD4+ and CD8+ peripheral blood T cells from patchy and totalis/universalis alopecia areata patients and from healthy controls were covered by human TCRbeta sequencing. TCRbeta CDR3 regions were amplified by immunoSEQ multiplex PCR with 35 Vbeta forward and 13 Jbeta reverse primers. The study used high-throughput TCRbeta sequencing to examine T cell clonal expansion in alopecia areata, in both the C3H/HeJ mouse model and human patients. Patients received tofacitinib for 6 to 18 months and were then followed off drug for 6 months to check for delayed response and recurrence.

This sample's treatment or condition label indicates: oral pan-JAK inhibitor, 5-10 mg twice daily. Peripheral blood and lesional scalp punch biopsies were obtained from patients with alopecia areata. PBMCs were separated by density centrifugation and stained for CD3, CD4 and CD8, after which CD4+ and CD8+ T cells were sorted on a FACSAria. What the study reported, not specific to this receptor: During tofacitinib treatment, many expanded lesional clones stuck around in both scalp and blood, and this persistence may partly explain why relapse happens after treatment is stopped. Tofacitinib significantly lowered scalp clonality and the number of expanded CD8+ clones among the top 100 scalp clones. Unlike mouse skin, which is dominated by gammadelta T cells, normal human skin has resident alphabeta T cells that are also sequenced, and this complicates analysis of the scalp TCR repertoire. Compared with normal scalp, lesional scalp had higher clonality and more expanded CD8+ clones, particularly in alopecia totalis/universalis, a pattern that suggests antigenic drive. TCR sequences shared between patients were less clear than in mice, possibly partly because of HLA diversity in the patient population. The treated cohort was small, with a single nonresponder, so links between baseline CD8+ expansion and response need larger studies.

Library method: the immunoSEQ multiplex PCR assay. To provide template for TCR sequencing, every sample had RNA extracted and reverse transcribed into cDNA. SuperScript III was used to make first-strand cDNA, primed with a 2:1 mix of oligo-dT and random hexamers. A synthetic immune receptor repertoire was used to measure amplification bias, and any remaining bias was corrected computationally. The source study handled its data this way. Raw reads were preprocessed for error removal, and CDR3 was defined according to IMGT conventions as running from the conserved cysteine to phenylalanine. Clonality was computed as 1 minus the Shannon entropy, with the entropy normalized by log2 of the number of productive unique TCRs. Scalp TCRbeta sequences were cross-referenced with sorted blood CD4 and CD8 repertoires so that the CD4 or CD8 identity of scalp clones could be inferred. The clones in this table, taken by TCRdb from immuneACCESS, are in-frame only. Not every clone is retained; where verified, under half of the shortfall comes from an unresolved V gene, and the cause of the rest is unknown. For V, J and clone size, that table is used; D and trimming come from the DNA. The sample profile shows hundreds of thousands of clones; under 70% of them were found once. 1% to 1.5% of the sample rests with the top ten.

This material consisted of CD4+ T cells sorted from blood, taken at roughly week 45, from a patient treated with tofacitinib. The TCR sequence derives from a human donor with alopecia areata.

The CDR3 region: CATSTGGVKNIQYF. The DNA sequence follows: TGTGCCACCAGCACAGGGGGGGTCAAAAACATTCAGTACTTC. The chain is assembled from TRBV15 and TRBJ2-4; the D element could tentatively be TRBD1 or TRBD2, as 7 bases agree for each. The germline V gene (reference sequence) supplies CDR1 LNHNV and CDR2 YYDKDF. V is cut by 4 bases and J by 3 bases, and the space between the germline ends is 10 bases. The cysteine opens and the phenylalanine closes a CDR3 of 14 amino acids. The kept DNA is CDR3 alone, 42 bases in frame from the first base.